A single sample is the source of the 16 T cell receptor beta chains below, sequenced in a study of cytomegalovirus exposure and HLA in healthy donors. PCR was performed using 60 Vbeta and 13 Jbeta primers. The method was immunoSEQ multiplex PCR; TCRdb's version includes in-frame clones alone and lacks a portion of them. In the table there are 200,000 to 250,000 clones, over 65% of which are singletons. Sequenced input: PBMCs. These receptors were obtained from a young man in good health and CMV-seronegative.

The V gene is TRBV19, the J gene TRBJ2-3; weak D call: TRBD2 (6 bases). The CDR3 is made up of 16 amino acids. Germline CDR1 reads LNHDA; CDR2 reads SQIVND (reference sequence). Trimming removed 2 bases at V and 0 bases at J, with 12 bases between. The CDR3 is CASSIFAGTSTDTQYF. CDR3 nucleotides: TGTGCCAGTAGTATATTCGCAGGGACTAGCACAGATACGCAGTATTTT.

This sequence joins TRBV10-1 and TRBJ2-1; D remains ambiguous. CDR1 WNHNN and CDR2 SYGVQD come from the germline V gene (reference sequence). The CDR3 sequence is 15 residues long. V was pared by 0 bases and J by 4 bases, with 10 bases between. CDR3 sequence (DNA): TGCGCCAGCAGTGAGTCCGTGGCCTTTTACAATGAGCAGTTCTTC. Translated: CASSESVAFYNEQFF.

The J gene is TRBJ2-1, the V gene TRBV7-6; D not certain. V dropped 2 bases and J dropped 9 bases, with 11 bases sitting between them. Germline V gives CDR1 SGHVS, CDR2 FNYEAQ. The CDR3 contains 13 residues. CDR3 nucleotides: TGTGCCAGCAGCTTATTTAGCATCGGTGAGCAGTTCTTC. This translates into CASSLFSIGEQFF.

This clone was counted once. The chain couples TRBV5-1 to TRBJ2-3, with 10 positions matching TRBD1. The V and J ends lost 6 bases and 0 bases, in that order; junction bases with no gene match: 10. The CDR3 has 17 amino acids. CDR1 is SGHRS and CDR2 is YFSETQ in the germline V gene. The CDR3 protein is CASTLGQGIQSTDTQYF. The CDR3 nucleotides read TGCGCCAGCACCCTGGGACAGGGGATACAAAGCACAGATACGCAGTATTTT.

The chain carries TRBV7-9 and TRBJ2-5; 8 nucleotides agree with TRBD2. J lost 5 bases, V lost 3 bases, and 5 bases had no gene match. There are 14 residues in the CDR3. CDR1 SEHNR and CDR2 FQNEAQ come from the germline V gene (reference sequence). Here the CDR3 reads CASSLAGGTETQYF. Written as DNA, the CDR3 is TGTGCCAGCAGCTTGGCGGGAGGAACGGAGACCCAGTACTTC.

This chain connects TRBV5-4 to TRBJ1-1; D not certain. Trimming left V 3 bases short and J 3 bases short, with 18 bases between. Germline V lookup: CDR1 SGHNT, CDR2 YYREEE (reference sequence). This CDR3 has 16 amino acids. In nucleotides, the CDR3 is TGTGCCAGCAGCTGGATGATGGGAGGGCATCACACTGAAGCTTTCTTT. Protein sequence: CASSWMMGGHHTEAFF.

This rearrangement joins TRBV4-2 to TRBJ2-7; 8 nucleotides line up with TRBD2. The V and J ends lost 1 base and 2 bases, in that order; junction bases with no gene match: 10. Germline CDR1 LGHNA, CDR2 YNFKEQ. The CDR3 is 17 residues long. CDR3 DNA: TGTGCCAGCAGCCAAGGTTTGAGCGGGGGAAACCCCTACGAGCAGTACTTC. This gives the protein CASSQGLSGGNPYEQYF.

In its sample, this clone was seen once. The chain carries TRBV7-3 and TRBJ2-2; D is unresolved. This CDR3 is 15 amino acids long. The germline gives CDR1 SGHTA, CDR2 FQGTGA. V shed 1 base and J shed 5 bases, with 11 bases lying between them. The CDR3: CASSLSSPGTGELFF. In nucleotides, the CDR3 is TGTGCCAGCAGCTTAAGTAGCCCTGGGACCGGGGAGCTGTTTTTT.

This chain uses TRBV18 with TRBJ2-7; D is ambiguous. CDR1 KGHSH and CDR2 LQKENI come from the germline V gene. With 3 bases removed from V and 1 base from J, the gap between germline ends came to 13 bases. The CDR3 covers 15 residues. CDR3 region: CASSPLSDGSYEQYF. CDR3 DNA sequence: TGTGCCAGCTCACCCCTGAGCGACGGGTCCTACGAGCAGTACTTC.

V is TRBV9 and J is TRBJ2-3, with TRBD1 matching 7 bases. The V gene end was trimmed by 3 bases and the J gene end by 2 bases; junction bases not matched to a gene: 6. CDR1 SGDLS and CDR2 YYNGEE come from the germline V gene. There are 15 residues in the CDR3. The CDR3 region has the DNA TGTGCCAGCAGCGCCGACAGGGATCTCACAGATACGCAGTATTTT. Translating it yields CASSADRDLTDTQYF.

This clone has more than one count but fewer than ten. This chain connects TRBV4-1 to TRBJ2-7; D remains ambiguous. Trimming left V 0 bases short and J 5 bases short, with 11 bases between. There are 14 residues in the CDR3. Germline V CDR1 and CDR2: MGHRA, YSYEKL. The CDR3, as DNA: TGCGCCAGCAGCCAAGATCCTAGGAGAAACGAGCAGTACTTC. Translating it yields CASSQDPRRNEQYF.

The chain uses TRBV5-1 and TRBJ1-1; D perhaps matches TRBD1 (6 bases). Germline V gives CDR1 SGHRS, CDR2 YFSETQ. The CDR3 is made up of 14 amino acids. Deletions cut 4 bases from V and 5 bases from J, with 15 bases between. The CDR3 is CASSLNRVGTEAFF. In DNA form, the CDR3 reads TGCGCCAGCAGCCTTAACAGGGTCGGGACTGAAGCTTTCTTT. Full variable domain (missing parts from reference TRBV5-1 and TRBJ1-1): KAGVTQTPRYLIKTRGQQVTLSCSPISGHRSVSWYQQTPGQGLQFLFEYFSETQRNKGNFPGRFSGRQFSNSRSEMNVSTLELGDSALYLCASSLNRVGTEAFFGQGTRLTVV.

In its sample, this clone was seen a few times. The chain links TRBV5-4 to TRBJ2-7, with 14 bases that match TRBD2. The CDR3 is 16 residues long. Per the germline V gene, CDR1 is SGHNT and CDR2 is YYREEE (reference sequence). V shed 4 bases and J 1 base; nucleotides not matched to a gene: 4. The CDR3 reads CASSPWTSGRSYEQYF. CDR3 DNA: TGTGCCAGCAGCCCCTGGACTAGCGGGAGGTCCTACGAGCAGTACTTC.

V usage is TRBV6-5 and J usage is TRBJ1-2, with 11 positions matching TRBD1. The V segment lost 2 bases and the J segment 8 bases; nucleotides outside the gene matches: 4. The CDR3 covers 14 residues. Germline V gene data show CDR1 as MNHEY and CDR2 as SVGAGI. The chain's CDR3 is CASSYGQGASGYTF. DNA for the CDR3: TGTGCCAGCAGTTACGGACAGGGGGCGAGCGGCTACACCTTC.

J is TRBJ2-3 and V is TRBV5-1; possible D gene TRBD1, 6 bases. The CDR3 covers 15 residues. In germline, CDR1 is SGHRS, CDR2 YFSETQ. The germline V and J ends were trimmed by 2 bases and 4 bases, with 14 bases remaining between them. DNA of the CDR3: TGCGCCAGCAGCTTAGGGGGACCCCACGCAGATACGCAGTATTTT. This codes for CASSLGGPHADTQYF.

The V gene is TRBV7-9, the J gene TRBJ2-1; tentative D call: TRBD2 (5 bases). The germline V gene encodes CDR1 SEHNR and CDR2 FQNEAQ (reference sequence). Trimming left V 7 bases short and J 6 bases short, with 19 bases between. The CDR3 contains 15 residues. For the CDR3, the DNA is TGTGCCAGCACCATAGTCCCGGACTCCCCCAATGAGCAGTTCTTC. It encodes CASTIVPDSPNEQFF.